Reported below is one T cell receptor beta chain. Its antigen is unidentified. The entry originates in a study of shared clonotypes between healthy human individuals. The overall study: There were three CD4 naive, three CD4 memory, two CD8 naive and one CD8 memory plates per donor.

Broader study findings: Researchers sampled only blood; tissue repertoires likely differ.

Looked up from germline, CDR1 is SGDLS and CDR2 is YYNGEE. The CDR3 sequence is 14 residues long. Trimming shortened V by 3 bases and J by 2 bases, and 11 bases separated the two germline ends. The protocol was immunoSEQ multiplex PCR, while the TCRdb copy is restricted to in-frame clones and leaves out a portion. This sample has 1.4 million or so clones; around 98.5% occur once, and the top ten carry approximately 0.4%. The sample consisted of naive CD4+ T cells sorted from blood. Stated subset: CD45RA+ positively selected. V is TRBV9 and J is TRBJ1-1; D remains unclear. This TCR was recovered from a young man in good health. CDR3 DNA: TGTGCCAGCAGCGCCTCTTCCGCCAACACTGAAGCTTTCTTT. Translated: CASSASSANTEAFF. Variable domain in full (rest from reference TRBV9 and TRBJ1-1): DSGVTQTPKHLITATGQRVTLRCSPRSGDLSVYWYQQSLDQGLQFLIQYYNGEERAKGNILERFSAQQFPDLHSELNLSSLELGDSALYFCASSASSANTEAFFGQGTRLTVV.